This is a list of T cell receptor beta chains from one sample in a study of OX40 agonist ivuxolimab in advanced cancers. Profiled with immunoSEQ multiplex PCR; TCRdb holds only in-frame clones, not every one. The sample holds 72,000 or so clones, less than 85% seen once. The material was CD4+ or CD8+ T cells sorted from blood, obtained in a trial of the OX40 agonist ivuxolimab. These receptors were obtained from an adult with an advanced solid tumor such as melanoma, head and neck, liver or kidney cancer. CDR3s include the opening cysteine and the closing phenylalanine or tryptophan. The D gene is left open where the match is weak. Clone size appears in some rows only: once, few, many, or a class for an expanded clone.

TRBJ1-6 | - | - | TRBV10-2 | TGCGCCAGCACCCCGCAGAGGTCCAATTCACCCCTCCACTTT | CASTPQRSNSPLHF
TRBJ2-1 | TRBD1 | - | TRBV19 | TGTGCCAGTAGTTTCTTCGACAGGGATGACAATGAGCAGTTCTTC | CASSFFDRDDNEQFF
TRBJ1-6 | TRBD1 | - | TRBV9 | TGTGCCAGCAGCGCCCGACAGGGAAATTCACCCCTCCACTTT | CASSARQGNSPLHF
TRBJ2-7 | TRBD2 | once | TRBV11-2 | TGTGCCAGCAGACAGACGGGACTAGGGTTTTACGAGCAGTACTTC | CASRQTGLGFYEQYF
TRBJ2-1 | - | - | TRBV29-1 | TGCAGCGTTGAAGTACTGGGCAGGGGAGGCGATGAGCAGTTCTTC | CSVEVLGRGGDEQFF
TRBJ1-4 | TRBD1 | - | TRBV30 | TGTGCCTCCCCCGGGACAGCCCATGAAAAACTGTTTTTT | CASPGTAHEKLFF
TRBJ2-6 | TRBD1 | - | TRBV28 | TGTGCCAGCAGCCCTAAGGGGGCACTCCCCTCTGGGGCCAACGTCCTGACTTTC | CASSPKGALPSGANVLTF
TRBJ1-1 | - | once | TRBV11-3 | TGTGCCAGCAGCACCCATCAGGGTGAAGCTTTCTTT | CASSTHQGEAFF
TRBJ1-1 | - | - | TRBV30 | TGTGCCTGGAGTGTACTCGGGGGCTCGGTTATGAACACTGAAGCTTTCTTT | CAWSVLGGSVMNTEAFF
TRBJ2-3 | TRBD2 | - | TRBV30 | TGTGCCTGGAGTACTAGCGGGAGTGTAGATACGCAGTATTTT | CAWSTSGSVDTQYF
TRBJ1-2 | TRBD1 | few | TRBV19 | TGTGCCAGTAGCGCAGGGGGACACTATGGCTACACCTTC | CASSAGGHYGYTF
TRBJ1-2 | - | - | TRBV11-2 | TGTGCCAGCAGCTTAGATCAAACCTATGGCTACACCTTC | CASSLDQTYGYTF
TRBJ2-1 | - | - | TRBV10-1 | TGCGCCAGCAGTGAGACCAGGGGAAGCTCCTACAATGAGCAGTTCTTC | CASSETRGSSYNEQFF
TRBJ2-3 | - | - | TRBV5-4 | TGTGCCATTGGTGAGGGGAGCACAGATACGCAGTATTTT | CAIGEGSTDTQYF
TRBJ1-6 | - | once | TRBV27 | TGTGCCAGCAGTTCCGGGAAGAATTCACCCCTCCACTTT | CASSSGKNSPLHF
TRBJ2-7 | - | few | TRBV6-4 | TGTGCCAGCAGGAAAACAGGGACCTCTCAGTACTTC | CASRKTGTSQYF
TRBJ2-7 | - | - | TRBV2 | TGTGCCAGCAGTGAGCGGGCCCGCTACGAGCAGTACTTC | CASSERARYEQYF
TRBJ2-2 | - | - | TRBV7-9 | TGTGCCAGCCCAGGGATAGGGCAGGAAAACACCGGGGAGCTGTTTTTT | CASPGIGQENTGELFF
TRBJ2-3 | - | - | TRBV28 | TGTGCCAGCAACGTTTACAGCTCTAGTGGGGCAGATACGCAGTATTTT | CASNVYSSSGADTQYF
TRBJ1-2 | TRBD1 | - | TRBV5-1 | TGCGCCAGCAGAGCCGGGACAGGGTATGGCTACACCTTC | CASRAGTGYGYTF
TRBJ2-1 | - | - | TRBV2 | TGTGCCCTGGACGGGAGTCAGTTCTTC | CALDGSQFF
TRBJ1-2 | - | - | TRBV7-2 | TGTGCCAGCAGCTTACTGGCCTTCTATGGCTACACCTTC | CASSLLAFYGYTF
TRBJ1-1 | TRBD1 | - | TRBV27 | TGTGCCAGCAGCCCCCGGACAGGGAAGAACACTGAAGCTTTCTTT | CASSPRTGKNTEAFF
TRBJ2-3 | - | - | TRBV27 | TGTGCCAGCAGTCCACTTTCGAGCGGCACAGATACGCAGTATTTT | CASSPLSSGTDTQYF
TRBJ1-3 | - | - | TRBV7-2 | TGTGCCAGCAGCCTAGACCGTTTGGGAGCGGGAAACACCATATATTTT | CASSLDRLGAGNTIYF
TRBJ2-7 | - | - | TRBV9 | TGTGCCAGCAGCCGGGACTCGACACGGGAGCAGTACTTC | CASSRDSTREQYF
TRBJ2-7 | - | - | TRBV4-1 | TGCGCCAGTCGCGAGCAGTACTTC | CASREQYF
TRBJ2-3 | TRBD2 | - | TRBV27 | TGTGCCAGCGCGAACCGCGGGGGAGCCACAGATACGCAGTATTTT | CASANRGGATDTQYF
TRBJ2-3 | - | - | TRBV9 | TGTGCCAGCAGCCCTTTCCTAGCGACAGATACGCAGTATTTT | CASSPFLATDTQYF